The 9 T cell receptor beta chains below were found in one sample sequenced in a study of control samples from healthy donors and cancer patients. Assay: immunoSEQ multiplex PCR; the TCRdb copy retains only in-frame clones and omits some. The sample holds about 140,000 clones, about 88% seen once. The sequenced sample consisted of blood. These receptors originate from a woman aged 30 to 39 in good health.

This chain connects TRBV6-6 to TRBJ1-1, with D perhaps TRBD1 (5 bases). V was cut by 1 base and J by 1 base, with 7 bases left in between. Germline assignment: CDR1 MNHNY and CDR2 SVGAGI (reference sequence). There are 14 residues in the CDR3. The CDR3 sequence: CASSYYGGNTEAFF. CDR3 DNA sequence: TGTGCCAGCAGTTACTACGGGGGGAACACTGAAGCTTTCTTT.

The chain has TRBV6-6 and TRBJ2-7; 7 bases line up with TRBD2. Per the germline V gene, CDR1 is MNHNY and CDR2 is SVGAGI (reference sequence). The CDR3 covers 15 residues. V trimming: 0 bases; J trimming: 4 bases; junction bases outside the gene matches: 6. CDR3 residues: CASSYSSSGSYEQYF. In nucleotides, the CDR3 is TGTGCCAGCAGTTACTCGTCTAGCGGATCTTACGAGCAGTACTTC.

The rearrangement joins TRBV3-1 (or the pseudogene TRBV3-2) to TRBJ1-6; TRBD1 might be the D (5 bases). From germline, CDR1 is LGHDT and CDR2 YNNKEL (reference sequence). Trimming removed 3 bases from V and 13 bases from J, with 19 bases in between. This CDR3 region has 15 residues. As DNA, the CDR3 is TGTGCCAGCAGCCAGCACACAGGACGGGAAACCCCCCTCCACTTT. It yields the protein CASSQHTGRETPLHF.

This clone showed up just once. The rearrangement links TRBV6-5 to TRBJ2-5; 9 bases are a match to TRBD2. The J segment lost 2 bases and the V segment lost 5 bases, leaving 3 bases of the junction unmatched. The CDR3 consists of 14 residues. Germline CDR1 and CDR2: MNHEY and SVGAGI. The CDR3 DNA sequence: TGTGCCAGCAGTCGACTAGCGGAACAAGAGACCCAGTACTTC. Translation: CASSRLAEQETQYF.

V gene TRBV6-5 combines with J gene TRBJ2-1; D is possibly TRBD1 (5 bases). V gave up 6 bases and J gave up 2 bases, with 11 bases separating them. CDR1 and CDR2 (germline): MNHEY, SVGAGI. The CDR3 covers 14 residues. The CDR3 coding sequence is TGTGCCAGCAGACCCCAGACAGCCTACAATGAGCAGTTCTTC. The encoded protein is CASRPQTAYNEQFF.

The chain recombines TRBV28 with TRBJ1-2; a possible D gene is TRBD1 (6 bases). V was pared by 6 bases and J by 8 bases, with 19 bases between. The V gene's germline CDR1 is MDHEN and CDR2 SYDVKM. CDR3 length equals 14 residues. CDR3 region: CASSPPRTVGGYTF. Here the CDR3 DNA reads TGTGCCAGCAGCCCCCCCCGGACAGTGGGGGGCTACACCTTC.

This chain connects TRBV7-9 to TRBJ1-4, with D unresolved. The CDR3 sequence is 14 residues long. CDR1 is SEHNR, CDR2 FQNEAQ, per germline (reference sequence). The V end was cut by 3 bases, the J end by 0 bases, with 5 bases between. The CDR3 bases are TGTGCCAGCAGCTTGAGTCCAACTAATGAAAAACTGTTTTTT. The encoded protein is CASSLSPTNEKLFF.

The table lists this clone with a count of one. This chain links TRBV9 with TRBJ1-1, with a weak D call TRBD1 (5 bases). The germline V and J ends were trimmed by 0 bases and 6 bases, with 12 bases remaining between them. CDR1 is SGDLS and CDR2 is YYNGEE in the germline V gene. The length of the CDR3 is 14 residues. CDR3 protein: CASSVAGQGSEAFF. The CDR3 nucleotides are TGTGCCAGCAGCGTAGCGGGGCAGGGTTCTGAAGCTTTCTTT. Drawing the rest from reference TRBV9 and TRBJ1-1, the complete variable domain is DSGVTQTPKHLITATGQRVTLRCSPRSGDLSVYWYQQSLDQGLQFLIQYYNGEERAKGNILERFSAQQFPDLHSELNLSSLELGDSALYFCASSVAGQGSEAFFGQGTRLTVV.

J is TRBJ2-3 and V is TRBV7-6; 10 bases are shared with TRBD2. Unmatched junction bases numbered 3, after V lost 5 bases and J lost 1 base. CDR3 length equals 15 residues. CDR1 SGHVS and CDR2 FNYEAQ come from the germline V gene. The CDR3 loop reads CASSRGTSGTDTQYF. In DNA form, the CDR3 reads TGTGCCAGCAGCCGGGGGACTAGCGGCACAGATACGCAGTATTTT.